A few counts support the clone carrying this T cell receptor beta chain. This entry is derived from a study of T-cell reconstitution after alpha-beta-depleted transplantation in children. The TCRbeta library incorporated unique molecular identifiers. A single record per CDR3 protein comes from TCRdb applying MiXCR to the PCR reads. The data show over 400,000 distinct CDR3 sequences, 12% seen once. J was trimmed by 5 bases and V by 5 bases; bases with no gene match: 5. CDR3 length equals 14 residues. Germline V gives CDR1 ENHRY, CDR2 SYGVKD. The chain uses TRBV10-3 and TRBJ2-5; 10 bases align to TRBD1. The receptor was isolated from a human donor who donated a stem cell graft to a child with combined immunodeficiency. The sequences come from PBMCs from the stem cell graft donor, collected from the stem cell graft. The CDR3, as DNA: TGTGCCATCAGTCCCGGACAGGGGGAGGAGACCCAGTACTTC. This gives the protein CAISPGQGEETQYF.